This T cell receptor beta chain was recorded in a study of tumor and adjacent non-tumor tissue in lung cancer. This sample's RNA came from whole unsorted tissue. Donors were chemotherapy-naive, newly diagnosed lung cancer surgical patients in China, August–November 2014. The library came from three nested PCR rounds adapted from ARM-PCR protocols. MiXCR was run by TCRdb on the multiplex PCR reads, yielding one entry per CDR3 protein. The sample lists more than 70,000 distinct CDR3 sequences; 61% were seen once. As concerns this clonotype: Its antigen is unknown. Just one base apart from a much larger clone, this may be a read error.

Germline V gene sequence: CDR1 MNHNY, CDR2 SVGAGI (reference sequence). The CDR3 spans 12 residues. Study findings and constraints: TCR diversity was significantly greater in tumor than normal lung tissue. Top 100 clones took a larger repertoire share in normal lung.

The chain joins TRBV6-6 to TRBJ1-5, with D perhaps matching TRBD1 (7 bases). With the DNA end fitting TRBJ2-3 better, the J assignment may be wrong. This TCR was sampled from a man aged 70-80 years with non-small cell lung cancer. Sequencing was done on a sample of lung tumor tissue. Written as DNA, the CDR3 is TGTGCCGCAGGGGGGTTTGGTCAGCCCCAGTATTTT. As protein: CAAGGFGQPQYF.